Sequencing of this T cell receptor (beta chain) was carried out in a study of blood T cells in healthy people across ages. Study findings and constraints: The donors' CMV status was not determined, possibly confounding changes in expanded clonotypes.

A J-beta primer mix and a sample-barcoded 5' primer were used in a second PCR of about 7 to 12 cycles. Each cDNA molecule received a tag from a template-switch adaptor that had 12 random nucleotides. TCRdb re-analysed the 5' RACE reads in MiXCR, keeping a single row per CDR3 protein. The sample lists 900,000 to 950,000 distinct CDR3 sequences, approximately 32% occurring once. This clonotype was seen more than once but under ten times. Its target is unknown. The data also belong to a second study, concerning T cells of mothers and their children. Per that study: cDNA was made from all extracted RNA, approximately 1.4 ug per 15 ul. In related and unrelated pairs alike, thymic selection shapes TCR recombination output, with inherited differences minor.

Sequenced: blood. The receptor comes from a middle-aged woman in good health.

CDR3 residues: CASSSPPGQGVWSEQFF. The CDR3 DNA sequence: TGTGCCAGCAGCTCACCACCGGGACAGGGTGTTTGGAGTGAGCAGTTCTTC. The V call is TRBV7-9, the J call TRBJ2-1; TRBD1 agrees at 9 bases. With V trimmed by 4 bases and J by 9 bases, 16 bases remained unmatched. Germline V gene sequence: CDR1 SEHNR, CDR2 FQNEAQ (reference sequence). CDR3 length: 17 amino acids.